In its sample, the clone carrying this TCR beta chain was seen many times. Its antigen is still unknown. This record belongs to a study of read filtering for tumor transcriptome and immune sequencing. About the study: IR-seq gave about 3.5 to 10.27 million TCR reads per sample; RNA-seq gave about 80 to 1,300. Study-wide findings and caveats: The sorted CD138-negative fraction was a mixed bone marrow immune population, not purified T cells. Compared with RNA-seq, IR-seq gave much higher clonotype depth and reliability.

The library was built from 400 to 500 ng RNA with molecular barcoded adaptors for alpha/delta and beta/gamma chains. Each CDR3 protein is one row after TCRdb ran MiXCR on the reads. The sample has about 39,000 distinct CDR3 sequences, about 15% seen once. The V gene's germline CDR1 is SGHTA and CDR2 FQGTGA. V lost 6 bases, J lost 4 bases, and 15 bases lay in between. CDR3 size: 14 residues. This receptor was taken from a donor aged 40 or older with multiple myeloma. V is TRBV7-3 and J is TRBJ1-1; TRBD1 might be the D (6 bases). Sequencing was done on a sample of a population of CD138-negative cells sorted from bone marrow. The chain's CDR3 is CASSATGRFTEAFF. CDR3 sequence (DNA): TGTGCCAGCAGTGCTACAGGGAGGTTCACTGAAGCTTTCTTT.